The 29 T cell receptor beta chains below all came from one sample that was sequenced in a study of shared clonotypes between healthy human individuals (TCRdb year 2020). Libraries were built with the immunoSEQ multiplex PCR assay. This is the immuneACCESS table as TCRdb keeps it, with only in-frame sequences that have V and J called. A part of the clones is gone; compared with another copy, unresolved V genes explain less than half, and the rest is unexplained. Counted in this sample were 2,500,000 or so clones; 80% to 95% of them appeared once. 0.37% of the sample is in the top ten clones. The sample was naive CD4+ T cells from PBMCs. Read against the paper, the sample's cell subset or site label means: CD45RA+ positively selected. Receptor source: a man aged 18-30 years in good health. Some clones in this sample may be carry-over from other donors' samples.

This clone has only a few counts. The genes are TRBV19 and TRBJ1-3; the D is unclear. V lost 6 bases to trimming and J lost 0 bases, with 6 bases between them. This CDR3 region has 13 residues. The V gene's germline CDR1 is LNHDA and CDR2 SQIVND (reference sequence). The CDR3 here is CASRQPSGNTIYF. The CDR3 nucleotides are TGTGCCAGTAGACAACCCTCTGGAAACACCATATATTTT.

The chain has TRBV2 and TRBJ1-5; D call uncertain. The CDR3 has 14 residues. Looked up from germline, CDR1 is SNHLY and CDR2 is FYNNEI. V shed 4 bases and J shed 5 bases, with 12 bases lying between them. The CDR3 bases are TGTGCCAGCAGTGCGATGGGAGGGTATCAGCCCCAGCATTTT. Its protein product is CASSAMGGYQPQHF.

This chain links TRBV28 with TRBJ1-2; TRBD1 matches at 8 bases. The CDR3 spans 12 residues. Germline V gene lookup returns CDR1 MDHEN and CDR2 SYDVKM. After removal of 10 bases from V and 4 bases from J, the junction contained 5 bases not matched to a gene. This chain's CDR3 is CATSQGAYGYTF. Here the CDR3 DNA reads TGTGCCACTTCGCAGGGGGCCTATGGCTACACCTTC.

The genes are TRBV15 and TRBJ1-5; D is unresolved. V lost 5 bases and J 3 bases, leaving 11 bases between the germline ends. Looked up from germline, CDR1 is LNHNV and CDR2 is YYDKDF (reference sequence). The CDR3 spans 14 residues. The chain's CDR3 is CATSSRAANQPQHF. Here the CDR3 DNA reads TGTGCCACCAGCTCTCGGGCCGCCAATCAGCCCCAGCATTTT.

In the case of this clone: Distinct nucleotide sequences in the sample also encode this CDR3. This sequence joins TRBV30 and TRBJ2-7, with D possibly matching TRBD2 (6 bases). Germline lookup yields CDR1 GTSNPN and CDR2 SVGIG (reference sequence). V lost 2 bases and J 3 bases, leaving 14 bases between the germline ends. CDR3 size: 14 residues. The CDR3 spells CAWSIGGVSYEQYF. As DNA, the CDR3 is TGTGCCTGGAGTATCGGGGGAGTTAGCTACGAGCAGTACTTC.

J is TRBJ2-5 and V is TRBV5-1; 8 nucleotides line up with TRBD1. The ends lost 0 bases at V and 5 bases at J; junction bases unmatched: 9. In germline, CDR1 is SGHRS, CDR2 YFSETQ. The CDR3 sequence is 16 residues long. The CDR3 loop is CASSLAWTGLGETQYF. The CDR3 DNA is TGCGCCAGCAGCTTGGCCTGGACAGGGCTGGGGGAGACCCAGTACTTC.

This clone was detected once. The rearrangement joins TRBV5-4 to TRBJ2-7; weak D call: TRBD1 (6 bases). The CDR3 consists of 15 residues. Trimming removed 4 bases from V and 1 base from J, with 15 bases in between. The germline V gene has CDR1 SGHNT and CDR2 YYREEE (reference sequence). The CDR3 region has the DNA TGTGCCAGCAGCCACACGTCAGGGGCTTCCTACGAGCAGTACTTC. This codes for CASSHTSGASYEQYF. The full variable domain, completed using reference TRBV5-4 and TRBJ2-7, is ETGVTQSPTHLIKTRGQQVTLRCSSQSGHNTVSWYQQALGQGPQFIFQYYREEENGRGNFPPRFSGLQFPNYSSELNVNALELDDSALYLCASSHTSGASYEQYFGPGTRLTVT.

The chain uses TRBV5-1 and TRBJ2-3; 11 positions agree with TRBD2. Trimming removed 5 bases from V and 5 bases from J; junction bases left unmatched: 7. Germline V lookup: CDR1 SGHRS, CDR2 YFSETQ. This CDR3 contains 15 residues. CDR3 sequence (DNA): TGCGCCAGCAGACTGACTAGCGGGATTGTAGATACGCAGTATTTT. Translated, it gives CASRLTSGIVDTQYF.

The chain has TRBV7-2 and TRBJ2-1, with 9 positions matching TRBD2. Unmatched junction bases numbered 13, after V lost 5 bases and J lost 8 bases. The CDR3 has 16 residues. Germline loops: CDR1 SGHTA, CDR2 FQGNSA. The chain's CDR3 is CASSASGTSWSDEQFF. CDR3 in DNA: TGTGCCAGCAGCGCCTCCGGGACTAGCTGGAGCGATGAGCAGTTCTTC.

V gene TRBV2 combines with J gene TRBJ1-5, with D maybe TRBD1 (5 bases). CDR3 length equals 14 residues. V was cut by 2 bases and J by 6 bases, with 11 bases left in between. Germline values: CDR1 SNHLY, CDR2 FYNNEI. CDR3: CASSESGSRQPQHF. DNA of the CDR3: TGTGCCAGCAGTGAATCAGGGTCTCGTCAGCCCCAGCATTTT. Full variable domain (outside the CDR3, taken from reference TRBV2 and TRBJ1-5): EPEVTQTPSHQVTQMGQEVILRCVPISNHLYFYWYRQILGQKVEFLVSFYNNEISEKSEIFDDQFSVERPDGSNFTLKIRSTKLEDSAMYFCASSESGSRQPQHFGDGTRLSIL.

V gene TRBV28 combines with J gene TRBJ2-6; D call uncertain. The V gene lost 9 bases and the J gene lost 0 bases, with 9 bases spanning the gap. This CDR3 comprises 14 residues. Germline V gene sequence: CDR1 MDHEN, CDR2 SYDVKM. For the CDR3, the DNA is TGTGCCAGTCGCAAAAGCTCTGGGGCCAACGTCCTGACTTTC. It is translated as CASRKSSGANVLTF.

Comment on this clone: An end of the junction differs from the germline gene, which may be a read error. The chain has TRBV7-6 and TRBJ2-7, with D perhaps assigned TRBD1 or TRBD2 (7 bases each). CDR1 is SGHVS, CDR2 FNYEAQ, per germline. The CDR3 is 13 residues long. The CDR3 protein is CASSDRTGGLVTF. CDR3 bases: TGTGCCAGCAGCGACCGGACAGGCGGACTAGTTACCTTC.

Details on this clone: The sample carries other DNA sequences with the same CDR3. DNA of the CDR3: TGCGCCAGCAGCACCGGGACAGCGCTTCAAGAGACCCAGTACTTC. It yields the protein CASSTGTALQETQYF. The chain has TRBV5-1 and TRBJ2-5; 7 bases are a match to TRBD1. Germline trimming cut 4 bases from V and 2 bases from J; bases unmatched to any gene: 8. This CDR3 has 15 amino acids. CDR1 and CDR2 from the germline V gene are SGHRS and YFSETQ.

The chain links TRBV9 to TRBJ2-3; maybe TRBD1 (6 bases). The germline CDR1 and CDR2 sequences are SGDLS and YYNGEE. The CDR3 loop spans 16 amino acids. Trimming removed 0 bases at V and 3 bases at J, with 14 bases between. The CDR3 coding sequence is TGTGCCAGCAGCGTAGGCGTGGGGGCCAGGACAGATACGCAGTATTTT. Amino acids: CASSVGVGARTDTQYF. Based on the CDR3 plus reference TRBV9 and TRBJ2-3, the full variable domain is DSGVTQTPKHLITATGQRVTLRCSPRSGDLSVYWYQQSLDQGLQFLIQYYNGEERAKGNILERFSAQQFPDLHSELNLSSLELGDSALYFCASSVGVGARTDTQYFGPGTRLTVL.

The V gene is TRBV30, the J gene TRBJ2-1, with 8 bases identical to TRBD2. This CDR3 spans 17 amino acids. Germline CDR1 reads GTSNPN; CDR2 reads SVGIG (reference sequence). V was clipped by 2 bases and J by 9 bases; unmatched bases: 18. The CDR3: CAWSSSGSGRKGGEQFF. The CDR3 coding sequence is TGTGCCTGGAGTTCCAGCGGGAGTGGTAGGAAGGGGGGTGAGCAGTTCTTC. The complete variable domain, with remaining parts taken from reference TRBV30 and TRBJ2-1, reads SQTIHQWPATLVQPVGSPLSLECTVEGTSNPNLYWYRQAAGRGLQLLFYSVGIGQISSEVPQNLSASRPQDRQFILSSKKLLLSDSGFYLCAWSSSGSGRKGGEQFFGPGTRLTVL.

This chain joins TRBV28 and TRBJ1-2; no reliable D call. Germline V lookup: CDR1 MDHEN, CDR2 SYDVKM. This CDR3 spans 13 amino acids. Trimming left V 7 bases short and J 4 bases short, with 13 bases between. CDR3 bases: TGTGCCAGCAATCAACTCTCCCCCTATGGCTACACCTTC. Translation gives CASNQLSPYGYTF.

Worth noting for this clone: The identical CDR3 is also encoded by other nucleotide sequences in the sample. The genes are TRBV5-1 and TRBJ2-5, with D perhaps TRBD2 (6 bases). The CDR3 contains 15 residues. Germline loops: CDR1 SGHRS, CDR2 YFSETQ. The ends were cut back, 3 bases at V and 2 bases at J, with 14 bases in the middle. The CDR3 here is CASSSGTDYQETQYF. The DNA of the CDR3 is TGCGCCAGCAGCTCCGGGACGGACTATCAAGAGACCCAGTACTTC. Full variable domain (rest looked up from reference TRBV5-1 and TRBJ2-5): KAGVTQTPRYLIKTRGQQVTLSCSPISGHRSVSWYQQTPGQGLQFLFEYFSETQRNKGNFPGRFSGRQFSNSRSEMNVSTLELGDSALYLCASSSGTDYQETQYFGPGTRLLVL.

The chain carries TRBV5-1 and TRBJ2-7, with TRBD2 identical over 7 bases. Unmatched junction bases numbered 12, after V lost 4 bases and J lost 5 bases. This CDR3 spans 15 amino acids. Looked up from germline, CDR1 is SGHRS and CDR2 is YFSETQ. The CDR3 DNA reads TGCGCCAGCAGCCCCTACGGCGGGAGTTCCAACGAGCAGTACTTC. This codes for CASSPYGGSSNEQYF.

V and J are TRBV11-2 and TRBJ2-6, with D unresolved. Germline CDR1 SGHAT, CDR2 FQNNGV. The V and J ends lost 5 bases and 2 bases respectively, with 7 bases between them. This CDR3 contains 14 residues. CDR3 protein: CASSHRTGANVLTF. Written as DNA, the CDR3 is TGTGCCAGCAGCCACAGAACTGGGGCCAACGTCCTGACTTTC.

Regarding this clone: This same CDR3 is encoded by further DNA sequences in the sample. The chain has TRBV13 and TRBJ2-7, with D unclear. The CDR3 runs 11 residues. Germline V gene sequence: CDR1 PRHDT, CDR2 FYEKMQ (reference sequence). The V end was cut by 0 bases, the J end by 5 bases, with 2 bases between. CDR3 loop: CASSLGHEQYF. The CDR3 DNA sequence: TGTGCCAGCAGCTTAGGTCACGAGCAGTACTTC.

V is TRBV11-2 and J is TRBJ2-7; the match to TRBD1 covers 8 bases. The germline V gene encodes CDR1 SGHAT and CDR2 FQNNGV. V trimming: 5 bases; J trimming: 2 bases; junction bases outside the gene matches: 5. The CDR3 runs to 14 residues. The CDR3 DNA is TGTGCCAGCAGCGAGTGGGGACAGGCCTACGAGCAGTACTTC. Its protein is CASSEWGQAYEQYF.

The chain joins TRBV2 to TRBJ2-3; 8 bases agree with TRBD1. CDR1 and CDR2 from the germline V gene are SNHLY and FYNNEI. The CDR3 consists of 12 residues. V dropped 10 bases and J dropped 3; count of bases not matched to a gene: 3. The CDR3 DNA reads TGTGCCACCAGGGACAGGACAGATACGCAGTATTTT. Its translation: CATRDRTDTQYF.

On this clone itself: Other DNA sequences in the same sample also yield this CDR3. The CDR3, as DNA: TGCGCCAGCAGCTTGGATCCAGGGAGCACAGATACGCAGTATTTT. This gives the protein CASSLDPGSTDTQYF. J is TRBJ2-3 and V is TRBV5-1; TRBD1 might be the D (5 bases). The CDR3 runs 15 residues. The germline V gene encodes CDR1 SGHRS and CDR2 YFSETQ. V gave up 0 bases and J gave up 0 bases, with 8 bases separating them.

V usage is TRBV18 and J usage is TRBJ2-2; 7 bases align to TRBD1. The V segment lost 1 base and the J segment 5 bases; nucleotides outside the gene matches: 4. Germline V lookup: CDR1 KGHSH, CDR2 LQKENI. The CDR3 consists of 15 residues. The CDR3 DNA follows: TGTGCCAGCTCACCACGGGACAGCCGGACCGGGGAGCTGTTTTTT. It codes for CASSPRDSRTGELFF.

With regard to this clone: Additional DNA sequences in this sample encode the identical CDR3. The genes are TRBV5-1 and TRBJ1-4, with TRBD1 matching over 7 bases. Germline V gives CDR1 SGHRS, CDR2 YFSETQ. The CDR3 contains 15 residues. V shed 4 bases and J 3 bases; nucleotides not matched to a gene: 6. CDR3 nucleotide sequence: TGCGCCAGCAGCCTAGGGGACAGAGCTAATGAAAAACTGTTTTTT. This sequence encodes CASSLGDRANEKLFF.

The V and J genes are TRBV15 and TRBJ2-6; D gene ambiguous. Germline lookup yields CDR1 LNHNV and CDR2 YYDKDF (reference sequence). V lost 5 bases to trimming and J lost 0 bases, with 5 bases between them. The CDR3 length is 14 residues. CDR3 region: CATSLFSGANVLTF. The CDR3 bases are TGTGCCACCAGCCTTTTCTCTGGGGCCAACGTCCTGACTTTC. The entire variable domain, with the rest obtained from reference TRBV15 and TRBJ2-6, is as follows: DAMVIQNPRYQVTQFGKPVTLSCSQTLNHNVMYWYQQKSSQAPKLLFHYYDKDFNNEADTPDNFQSRRPNTSFCFLDIRSPGLGDTAMYLCATSLFSGANVLTFGAGSRLTVL.

The chain is built from TRBV6-1 and TRBJ2-3; the D is unclear. CDR1 is MNHNS and CDR2 is SASEGT in the germline V gene. Trimming stripped 6 bases from V and 5 bases from J, with 9 bases between. This CDR3 comprises 12 residues. CDR3 coding DNA: TGTGCCAGCAGAGCTTCCGGAGATACGCAGTATTTT. Its translation is CASRASGDTQYF.

The chain carries TRBV28 and TRBJ1-2; the match to TRBD1 covers 7 bases. With V trimmed by 5 bases and J by 8 bases, 11 bases remained unmatched. CDR3 length: 14 residues. Germline CDR1 MDHEN, CDR2 SYDVKM. This CDR3 reads CASSPPGTAEGYTF. The CDR3 DNA reads TGTGCCAGCAGTCCTCCGGGGACAGCCGAAGGCTACACCTTC.

V and J are TRBV7-3 and TRBJ2-7; D ambiguous. The V gene lost 5 bases and the J gene lost 6 bases, with 11 bases spanning the gap. The CDR3 length is 12 residues. Germline V lookup: CDR1 SGHTA, CDR2 FQGTGA. As DNA, the CDR3 is TGTGCCAGCAGCAGAGAACTACGCGAGCAGTACTTC. Amino acid sequence: CASSRELREQYF.